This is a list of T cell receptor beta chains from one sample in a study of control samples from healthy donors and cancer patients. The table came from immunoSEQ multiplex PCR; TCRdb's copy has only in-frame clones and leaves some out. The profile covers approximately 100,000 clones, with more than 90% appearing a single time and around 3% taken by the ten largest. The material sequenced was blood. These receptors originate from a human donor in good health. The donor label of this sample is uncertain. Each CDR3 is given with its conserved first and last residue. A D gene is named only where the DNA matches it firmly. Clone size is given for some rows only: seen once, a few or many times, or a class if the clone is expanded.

CASSFGSTEAFF | TGTGCCAGCTCGTTTGGTAGCACTGAAGCTTTCTTT | TRBV18 | - | TRBJ1-1 | -
CAISDNSDTQYF | TGTGCCATCAGCGATAATTCAGATACGCAGTATTTT | TRBV10-3 | - | TRBJ2-3 | -
CASSLEGGKETQYF | TGTGCCAGCAGCTTAGAAGGGGGGAAAGAGACCCAGTACTTC | TRBV11-2 | - | TRBJ2-5 | -
CASSLVFSGANVLTF | TGTGCCAGCAGCTTGGTTTTCTCTGGGGCCAACGTCCTGACTTTC | TRBV5-8 | - | TRBJ2-6 | -
CASGRRARGQDNTEAFF | TGTGCCAGCGGTAGAAGGGCCAGGGGGCAAGATAACACTGAAGCTTTCTTT | TRBV2 | TRBD1 | TRBJ1-1 | -
CASSLTGYNEQFF | TGTGCCAGCAGCCTGACAGGGTACAATGAGCAGTTCTTC | TRBV12-3/TRBV12-4 | TRBD1 | TRBJ2-1 | -
CATTNRGAYNEQFF | TGTGCCACCACTAATAGGGGGGCCTACAATGAGCAGTTCTTC | TRBV15 | - | TRBJ2-1 | -
CASSLGVRDTQLAKNIQYF | TGTGCCAGCAGCTTGGGGGTCCGGGACACTCAACTAGCCAAAAACATTCAGTACTTC | TRBV5-8 | - | TRBJ2-4 | -
CASSLDFGTYNEQFF | TGTGCCAGCAGCTTAGATTTTGGGACATACAATGAGCAGTTCTTC | TRBV7-3 | - | TRBJ2-1 | -
CASSVALGGAGTDTQYF | TGTGCCAGCAGCGTAGCTTTGGGGGGGGCTGGCACAGATACGCAGTATTTT | TRBV9 | - | TRBJ2-3 | -
CASSRTRQETQYF | TGTGCCAGCAGTAGGACACGCCAAGAGACCCAGTACTTC | TRBV12-3/TRBV12-4 | - | TRBJ2-5 | -
CASSGLGGANVLTF | TGTGCCAGCAGTGGACTAGGGGGGGCCAACGTCCTGACTTTC | TRBV27 | TRBD2 | TRBJ2-6 | -
CASTPTPDRGPLFSGNTIYF | TGTGCCAGTACCCCCACTCCGGACAGGGGGCCACTCTTCTCTGGAAACACCATATATTTT | TRBV19 | TRBD1 | TRBJ1-3 | -
CATSAGAEEKLFF | TGTGCCACCAGTGCGGGGGCTGAGGAAAAACTGTTTTTT | TRBV24-1 | - | TRBJ1-4 | -
CAGARGLSGNTIYF | TGTGCCGGGGCCCGGGGACTCTCTGGAAACACCATATATTTT | TRBV7-2 | - | TRBJ1-3 | few
CASSYPQGIAGELFF | TGTGCCAGCAGCTACCCACAGGGGATAGCCGGGGAGCTGTTTTTT | TRBV5-5 | TRBD1 | TRBJ2-2 | -
CASSQAGGGYQETQYF | TGTGCCAGCAGCCAAGCCGGGGGGGGGTACCAAGAGACCCAGTACTTC | TRBV3-1/TRBV3-2 | TRBD2 | TRBJ2-5 | -
CASSPRGRTENTEAFF | TGTGCCAGTAGTCCCAGAGGGAGGACAGAGAACACTGAAGCTTTCTTT | TRBV19 | - | TRBJ1-1 | -
CASSLAGQGFGQPQHF | TGTGCCAGCAGCCTAGCGGGACAGGGTTTTGGGCAGCCCCAGCATTTT | TRBV28 | TRBD1 | TRBJ1-5 | -
CASSQASAGINTEAFF | TGTGCCAGCAGCCAAGCCTCAGCGGGCATAAACACTGAAGCTTTCTTT | TRBV14 | - | TRBJ1-1 | -
CASSLGRGDTIYF | TGTGCCAGCAGCTTGGGGAGGGGAGACACCATATATTTT | TRBV5-6 | - | TRBJ1-3 | -
CASSDGQRPYEQYF | TGTGCCAGCAGTGATGGACAGCGTCCCTACGAGCAGTACTTC | TRBV2 | - | TRBJ2-7 | -
CASSLFAGEDTQYF | TGCGCCAGCAGCTTGTTCGCGGGGGAAGATACGCAGTATTTT | TRBV5-1 | TRBD2 | TRBJ2-3 | -
CASSMSLTGRLYYTF | TGTGCCAGCAGTATGAGTTTGACAGGGAGGCTTTACTACACCTTC | TRBV6-6 | TRBD1 | TRBJ1-2 | -
CASTGTGNSGANVLTF | TGTGCCAGCACCGGGACAGGCAACTCTGGGGCCAACGTCCTGACTTTC | TRBV7-2 | TRBD1 | TRBJ2-6 | -
CATSRDIGSGELFF | TGTGCCACCAGCAGAGATATCGGGAGCGGGGAGCTGTTTTTT | TRBV15 | - | TRBJ2-2 | -
CATSDPHRGTGELFF | TGTGCCACCAGTGATCCCCACAGAGGCACCGGGGAGCTGTTTTTT | TRBV24-1 | - | TRBJ2-2 | -
CASRQDRGSNQPQHF | TGTGCCAGCAGGCAGGATCGGGGGAGCAATCAGCCCCAGCATTTT | TRBV3-1/TRBV3-2 | - | TRBJ1-5 | -
CASSVGLAGGDTQYF | TGTGCCAGCAGCGTAGGTCTAGCGGGGGGAGATACGCAGTATTTT | TRBV9 | TRBD2 | TRBJ2-3 | -
CASSQAGTGRYYGYTF | TGTGCCAGCAGTCAAGCGGGGACAGGGAGATACTATGGCTACACCTTC | TRBV27 | TRBD1 | TRBJ1-2 | -
CASSLRAGGGNTDTQYF | TGTGCCAGCAGCTTGAGGGCGGGGGGCGGAAACACAGATACGCAGTATTTT | TRBV5-4 | TRBD2 | TRBJ2-3 | -
CASSGTGQGEKLFF | TGTGCCAGCAGCGGAACAGGGCAGGGTGAAAAACTGTTTTTT | TRBV3-1/TRBV3-2 | - | TRBJ1-4 | -
CASSYLDREAFF | TGTGCCAGCAGCTATCTGGACAGGGAAGCTTTCTTT | TRBV5-5 | TRBD1 | TRBJ1-1 | -
CSVQLNTEAFF | TGCAGTGTACAGCTCAACACTGAAGCTTTCTTT | TRBV20-1 | - | TRBJ1-1 | -
CASSEPTGGWTEAFF | TGTGCCAGCAGTGAACCGACAGGGGGATGGACTGAAGCTTTCTTT | TRBV6-1 | TRBD1 | TRBJ1-1 | few
CARGRGLRPIGATNEKLFF | TGTGCCAGAGGTCGGGGGCTCCGGCCTATAGGTGCTACTAATGAAAAACTGTTTTTT | TRBV6-4 | - | TRBJ1-4 | -
CASSLAHGAMNTEAFF | TGTGCCAGCAGTTTAGCGCACGGGGCGATGAACACTGAAGCTTTCTTT | TRBV27 | - | TRBJ1-1 | -
CASSSWEGGLNEQFF | TGTGCCAGCTCCTCATGGGAGGGGGGGCTCAATGAGCAGTTCTTC | TRBV7-2 | - | TRBJ2-1 | -
CASSLSIAGGIYEQYF | TGTGCCAGCAGTTTATCGATAGCGGGGGGGATTTACGAGCAGTACTTC | TRBV27 | TRBD2 | TRBJ2-7 | -
CASSVGPERDQPQHF | TGTGCCAGCAGTGTGGGACCGGAGAGAGATCAGCCCCAGCATTTT | TRBV6-2/TRBV6-3 | - | TRBJ1-5 | -
CASTQTGGIGTEAFF | TGTGCCAGCACCCAAACAGGGGGCATTGGCACTGAAGCTTTCTTT | TRBV6-5 | TRBD1 | TRBJ1-1 | -
CASSPGGADLGTF | TGTGCCAGCTCACCGGGAGGGGCTGACCTTGGCACCTTC | TRBV18 | - | TRBJ1-2 | -
CASALRQATGYTF | TGTGCCAGCGCCCTTAGACAGGCGACTGGCTACACCTTC | TRBV27 | - | TRBJ1-2 | once
CASSPVPRTGPMNTEAFF | TGTGCCAGCAGCCCAGTCCCCCGGACAGGACCGATGAACACTGAAGCTTTCTTT | TRBV9 | TRBD1 | TRBJ1-1 | -
CASSRDSNSPLHF | TGTGCCAGTAGCCGGGATTCTAATTCACCCCTCCACTTT | TRBV19 | - | TRBJ1-6 | -
CASSDQSGGSTEAFF | TGTGCCAGTAGTGACCAATCCGGGGGGAGCACTGAAGCTTTCTTT | TRBV19 | - | TRBJ1-1 | -
CASSLLDPGLASSTDTQYF | TGCGCCAGCAGCCTACTAGATCCGGGACTAGCTTCTAGCACAGATACGCAGTATTTT | TRBV4-1 | TRBD2 | TRBJ2-3 | once
CASRRVGESYEQYF | TGTGCCAGTAGGCGGGTAGGGGAGTCCTACGAGCAGTACTTC | TRBV19 | - | TRBJ2-7 | -
CASSEVMPVEAFF | TGTGCCAGCAGTGAGGTCATGCCAGTTGAAGCTTTCTTT | TRBV6-1 | - | TRBJ1-1 | -
CSALPEDIYTF | TGCAGTGCACTCCCGGAGGACATCTACACCTTC | TRBV20-1 | - | TRBJ1-2 | -
CASSATDSSYEQYF | TGTGCCAGCAGCGCGACCGATAGCTCCTACGAGCAGTACTTC | TRBV7-6 | - | TRBJ2-7 | once
CASSGVGSGDTQYF | TGTGCCAGCAGTGGGGTGGGGAGCGGGGATACGCAGTATTTT | TRBV2 | - | TRBJ2-3 | once
CASSLAVVSTDTQYF | TGTGCCAGCAGCTTGGCTGTCGTGAGCACAGATACGCAGTATTTT | TRBV5-4 | - | TRBJ2-3 | -
CASSLISPVDFGRPQHF | TGTGCCAGCAGTTTAATTAGTCCGGTGGATTTCGGGCGGCCCCAGCATTTT | TRBV28 | - | TRBJ1-5 | -
CASIYLEQGRTEAFF | TGTGCCAGCATTTACCTCGAACAGGGGCGCACTGAAGCTTTCTTT | TRBV6-5 | TRBD1 | TRBJ1-1 | -